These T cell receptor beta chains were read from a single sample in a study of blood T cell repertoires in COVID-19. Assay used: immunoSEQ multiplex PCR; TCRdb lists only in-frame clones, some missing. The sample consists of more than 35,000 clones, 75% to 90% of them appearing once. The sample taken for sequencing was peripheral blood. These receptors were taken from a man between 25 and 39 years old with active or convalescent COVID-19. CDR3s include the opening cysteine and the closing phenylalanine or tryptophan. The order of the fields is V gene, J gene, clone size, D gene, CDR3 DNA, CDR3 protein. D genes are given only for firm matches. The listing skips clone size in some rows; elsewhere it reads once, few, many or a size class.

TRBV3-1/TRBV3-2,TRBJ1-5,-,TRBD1,TGTGCCAGCAGCCCTGGGACAGGGGGGAGGTATAGCAATCAGCCCCAGCATTTT,CASSPGTGGRYSNQPQHF
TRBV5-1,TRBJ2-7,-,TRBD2,TGCGCCAGCACGACAAAAGCGGGGGGCTCCAGGGAGCAGTACTTC,CASTTKAGGSREQYF
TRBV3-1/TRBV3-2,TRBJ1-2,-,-,TGTGCCAGCAGCCAAGGGCAGGGCGCCTATGGCTACACCTTC,CASSQGQGAYGYTF
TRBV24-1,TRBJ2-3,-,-,TGTGCCACCAGTGAGGGTGACAGGCCAAAGCAGTATTTT,CATSEGDRPKQYF
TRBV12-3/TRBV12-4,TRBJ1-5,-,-,TGTGCCAGCAGTCCAGGGCTCAATCAGCCCCAGCATTTT,CASSPGLNQPQHF
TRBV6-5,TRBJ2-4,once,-,TGTGCCAGCAGTTCCACAGACAGTCCCAACATTCAGTACTTC,CASSSTDSPNIQYF
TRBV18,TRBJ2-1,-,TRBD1,TGTGCCAGCTCACGGGGACAGGAGATATACAATGAGCAGTTCTTC,CASSRGQEIYNEQFF
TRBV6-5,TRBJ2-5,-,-,TGTGCCAGCAGTAGACAGGGAGGAGAGACCCAGTACTTC,CASSRQGGETQYF
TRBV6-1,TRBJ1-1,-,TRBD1,TGTGCCAGCAGTGATATGGGACAGGGAAGGACTGAAGCTTTCTTT,CASSDMGQGRTEAFF
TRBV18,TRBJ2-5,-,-,TGTGCCAGCTCCCAGGGTGTGGGACAAGAGACCCAGTACTTC,CASSQGVGQETQYF
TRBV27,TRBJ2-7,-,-,TGTGCCAGCATATGGTTCCGGGGCTACGAGCAGTACTTC,CASIWFRGYEQYF
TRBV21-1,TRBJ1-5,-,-,TGTGCCAGCGCCCCCCACGGGACAGGGGGCACAAATTTCCAGCCCCAGCATTTT,CASAPHGTGGTNFQPQHF
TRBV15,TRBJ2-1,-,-,TGTGCCACCACCCGAGGCAGCGGAACTTACAATGAGCAGTTCTTC,CATTRGSGTYNEQFF
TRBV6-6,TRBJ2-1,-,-,TGTGCCAGCAGTTACCTTAGCGGACAAAACAATGAGCAGTTCTTC,CASSYLSGQNNEQFF
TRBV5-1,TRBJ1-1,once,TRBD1,TGCGCCAGCAGCCCCAGGACAGGGGGGGAGAACACTGAAGCTTTCTTT,CASSPRTGGENTEAFF
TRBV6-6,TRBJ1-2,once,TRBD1,TGTGCCAGCAGTCCCGGACAGGGGAGCCTCTATGGCTACACCTTC,CASSPGQGSLYGYTF
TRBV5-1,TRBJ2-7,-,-,TGCGCCAGCAGCTTGGCCCGTGACAACGCCTACGAGCAGTACTTC,CASSLARDNAYEQYF
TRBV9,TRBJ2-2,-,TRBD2,TGTGCCAGCAGCGTAGTCCCCGGGAGGGCCGGCGGGGAGCTGTTTTTT,CASSVVPGRAGGELFF
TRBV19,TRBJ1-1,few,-,TGTGCCAGTAGTATAGGGGCAGCTGAAGCTTTCTTT,CASSIGAAEAFF
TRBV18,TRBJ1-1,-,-,TGTGCCAGCTCACCACCTTTCCGGACTGAAGCTTTCTTT,CASSPPFRTEAFF
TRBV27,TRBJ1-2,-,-,TGTGCCAGCAAAATCGACGGGTTAGATGGCTACACCTTC,CASKIDGLDGYTF
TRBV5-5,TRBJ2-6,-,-,TGTGCCAGCAGCTTGGCCGGAAGCTCGGCGGCCCTTGGGGCCAACGTCCTGACTTTC,CASSLAGSSAALGANVLTF
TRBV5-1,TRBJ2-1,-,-,TGCGCCAGCAGCTTGGCTGTGAAACCGGGTGATGAGCAGTTCTTC,CASSLAVKPGDEQFF
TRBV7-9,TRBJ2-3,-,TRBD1,TGTGCCAGCAGCTTAGGTGTGGGACAGGGTTCCACAGATACGCAGTATTTT,CASSLGVGQGSTDTQYF
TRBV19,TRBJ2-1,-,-,TGTGCCAGTAGTACCGGCGACATATACAATGAGCAGTTCTTC,CASSTGDIYNEQFF
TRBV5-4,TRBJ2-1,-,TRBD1,TGTGCCAGCAGCGGATCGACAGGGAGCTCCTACAATGAGCAGTTCTTC,CASSGSTGSSYNEQFF
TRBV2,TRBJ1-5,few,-,TGTGCCAGCAGTGAAGCGGGAGGTTCCACTAATCAGCCCCAGCATTTT,CASSEAGGSTNQPQHF
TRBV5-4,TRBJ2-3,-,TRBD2,TGTGCCAGCAGCTTGGGTCTAGCGGGGGCCCAAGATACGCAGTATTTT,CASSLGLAGAQDTQYF
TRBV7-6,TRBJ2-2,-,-,TGTGCCAGCAGCCGGCTGGGGGGACTCCAGAGATATACCGGGGAGCTGTTTTTT,CASSRLGGLQRYTGELFF
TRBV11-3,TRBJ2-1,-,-,TGTGCCAGCAGCTCGTACTCGAACTCCTACAATGAGCAGTTCTTC,CASSSYSNSYNEQFF
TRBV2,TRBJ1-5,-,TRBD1,TGTGCCAGCAGTAAGAGGGACAGGGGCCAGCCCCAGCATTTT,CASSKRDRGQPQHF
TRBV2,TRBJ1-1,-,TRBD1,TGTGCCAGCAGTGATGGACAGGGAAACACTGAAGCTTTCTTT,CASSDGQGNTEAFF
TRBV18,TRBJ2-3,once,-,TGTGCCAGCTCACCTGGCAGCACAGATACGCAGTATTTT,CASSPGSTDTQYF
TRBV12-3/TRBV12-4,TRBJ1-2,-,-,TGTGCCAGCAGTTTAGAGAGGGCCAATGGCTACACCTTC,CASSLERANGYTF
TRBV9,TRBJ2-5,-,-,TGTGCCAGCAGCGTAGGGGGGACTCAAGAGACCCAGTACTTC,CASSVGGTQETQYF
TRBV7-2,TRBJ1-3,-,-,TGTGCCAGCAGCTTAGCGCAGGGCGGTGGAAACACCATATATTTT,CASSLAQGGGNTIYF
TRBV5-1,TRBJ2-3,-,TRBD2,TGCGCCAGCAGCCCCGGGGGGAGCTCAGATACGCAGTATTTT,CASSPGGSSDTQYF
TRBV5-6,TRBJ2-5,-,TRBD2,TGTGCCAGCAGCTGGACTAGCGGGTATGAGACCCAGTACTTC,CASSWTSGYETQYF
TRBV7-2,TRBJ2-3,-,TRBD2,TGTGCCAGCAGCTTAGTAGGTCTAGCGGGGGGACGAACAGATACGCAGTATTTT,CASSLVGLAGGRTDTQYF
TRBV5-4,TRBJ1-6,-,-,TGTGCCAGCAGTATGTGGGACTCTGGGAGCTCCTATAATTCACCCCTCCACTTT,CASSMWDSGSSYNSPLHF
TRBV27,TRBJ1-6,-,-,TGTGCCAGCAGTCCAAAGGACAGCTATAATTCACCCCTCCACTTT,CASSPKDSYNSPLHF
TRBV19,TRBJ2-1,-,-,TGTGCCAGTAGATGGGCAGGGCGCAATGAGCAGTTCTTC,CASRWAGRNEQFF
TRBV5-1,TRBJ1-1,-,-,TGCGCCAGCAGCTTCGGACAAGGGAACACTGAAGCTTTCTTT,CASSFGQGNTEAFF
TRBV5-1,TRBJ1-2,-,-,TGCGCCAGCAGCACTACAGGCTATGGCTACACCTTC,CASSTTGYGYTF
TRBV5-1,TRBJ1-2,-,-,TGCGCCAGCAGCTCCTCCTACAGGTCAGCTAACTATGGCTACACCTTC,CASSSSYRSANYGYTF
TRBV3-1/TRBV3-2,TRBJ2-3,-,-,TGTGCCAGCAGCCAAGCGCGATTGCAGTATTTT,CASSQARLQYF
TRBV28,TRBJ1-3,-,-,TGTGCCAGCAGCCTTAGCTCTGGAAACACCATATATTTT,CASSLSSGNTIYF
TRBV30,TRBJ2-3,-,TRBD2,TGTGCCTGGTCTCAGACTAGCGGGAAGACAGATACGCAGTATTTT,CAWSQTSGKTDTQYF
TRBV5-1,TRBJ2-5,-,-,TGCGCCAGCAGCGCGAGGTCTTTCCAAGAGACCCAGTACTTC,CASSARSFQETQYF
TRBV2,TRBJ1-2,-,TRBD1,TGTGCCAGCAGGGCATCCGACAGGGGGGGTCTAGGCTACACCTTC,CASRASDRGGLGYTF
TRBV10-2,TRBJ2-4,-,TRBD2,TGCGCCAGCAGTGAGTCCTGGGGACTAACAGTAGCCAAAAACATTCAGTACTTC,CASSESWGLTVAKNIQYF
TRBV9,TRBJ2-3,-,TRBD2,TGTGCCAGCAGCGTAATAGCGGGAGAAACAGATACGCAGTATTTT,CASSVIAGETDTQYF
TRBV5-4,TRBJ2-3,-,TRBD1,TGTGCCAGCAGCTCACAGGGGTGGGGTGATACGCAGTATTTT,CASSSQGWGDTQYF
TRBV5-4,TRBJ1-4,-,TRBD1,TGTGCCAGCAGCGCGGGGACAGGAGGGGAAATAAGAGAAAAACTGTTTTTT,CASSAGTGGEIREKLFF